What follows are 16 T cell receptor beta chains derived from one specimen sequenced in a study of Tregs in tolerant kidney transplant recipients (dated by TCRdb to about 2019). The time point label of this sample denotes: blood sample drawn before combined kidney and bone marrow transplant. Preparation of the library involved the immunoSEQ multiplex PCR assay. TCRdb took over this immuneACCESS table, retaining in-frame rearrangements with V and J assigned. Such tables are incomplete; in checked studies, under half of the missing clones stem from an unresolved V gene, and the remainder is unexplained. This sample gives around 77,000 clones in total; more than 95% of them show up just once. The ten most abundant clones make up 0.56% of the sample. The input for sequencing was CD4+ T cells from blood, taken before the transplant. All receptors derive from a human donor who received a combined kidney and bone marrow transplant.

Only one count was recorded for this clone. This chain connects TRBV5-6 to TRBJ2-7; 7 bases are shared with TRBD1. The V gene end was trimmed by 4 bases and the J gene end by 6 bases; junction bases not matched to a gene: 16. The length of the CDR3 is 16 residues. The germline V gene encodes CDR1 SGHDT and CDR2 YYEEEE. CDR3 DNA: TGTGCCAGCAGCCTCCGAACCGGGACAGAGTATGGCGAGCAGTACTTC. Its translation is CASSLRTGTEYGEQYF.

The chain joins TRBV7-2 to TRBJ2-4; weak D call: TRBD2 (5 bases). Trimming removed 5 bases at V and 5 bases at J, with 13 bases between. The CDR3 consists of 14 residues. Germline V gene sequence: CDR1 SGHTA, CDR2 FQGNSA. The CDR3 region has the DNA TGTGCCAGCAGCATCCTTACCGGGGAAAACATTCAGTACTTC. Translated: CASSILTGENIQYF.

V and J are TRBV4-1 and TRBJ1-3; 7 nucleotides align to TRBD1. From germline, CDR1 is MGHRA and CDR2 YSYEKL. The CDR3 contains 17 residues. Trimming took 1 base from V and 4 from J; bases not matched to a gene: 10. DNA for the CDR3: TGCGCCAGCAGCCAAGGGGCAGGGGGTCGAGAGGGAAACACCATATATTTT. It codes for CASSQGAGGREGNTIYF.

The chain couples TRBV11-2 to TRBJ2-3; D remains unclear. V lost 5 bases and J lost 0, with 9 bases in between. Germline V CDR1 and CDR2: SGHAT, FQNNGV. The CDR3 covers 14 residues. The CDR3 sequence is CASSRLISTDTQYF. The CDR3, as DNA: TGTGCCAGCAGCCGACTCATTAGCACAGATACGCAGTATTTT.

This rearrangement joins TRBV7-2 to TRBJ2-1; TRBD2 might be the D (5 bases). Per the germline V gene, CDR1 is SGHTA and CDR2 is FQGNSA. V lost 2 bases and J 6 bases, leaving 11 bases between the germline ends. The CDR3 sequence is 14 residues long. Here the CDR3 reads CASSLQGSGNEQFF. In nucleotides, the CDR3 is TGTGCCAGCAGCTTACAAGGGAGCGGCAATGAGCAGTTCTTC.

V and J are TRBV4-3 and TRBJ2-5; 7 bases match TRBD2. Unmatched junction bases numbered 9, after V lost 3 bases and J lost 11 bases. The germline V gene encodes CDR1 LGHNA and CDR2 YSLEER. The CDR3 is made up of 13 amino acids. The CDR3 DNA is TGCGCCAGCAGCCAGGCATTCGCGCGGGAGCAGTACTTC. This sequence encodes CASSQAFAREQYF.

J is TRBJ2-1 and V is TRBV7-2, with TRBD2 identical over 14 bases. After removal of 4 bases from V and 16 bases from J, the junction contained 9 bases not matched to a gene. Germline CDR1 SGHTA, CDR2 FQGNSA. The CDR3 totals 14 residues. The chain's CDR3 is CASSSGGTSGGLFF. DNA for the CDR3: TGTGCCAGCAGCTCAGGGGGGACTAGCGGGGGCCTATTCTTC.

This clone was counted a few times. The rearrangement links TRBV30 to TRBJ2-7; tentatively, D is TRBD1 (6 bases). The CDR3 is 12 residues long. V was shortened by 6 bases and J by 4 bases, with 13 bases between the two germline ends. The germline V gene has CDR1 GTSNPN and CDR2 SVGIG (reference sequence). The CDR3 nucleotides read TGTGCCTGCCCGACAGGCCGGTACGAGCAGTACTTC. It is translated as CACPTGRYEQYF. The full variable domain, in which reference TRBV30 and TRBJ2-7 provide the parts outside the CDR3, is SQTIHQWPATLVQPVGSPLSLECTVEGTSNPNLYWYRQAAGRGLQLLFYSVGIGQISSEVPQNLSASRPQDRQFILSSKKLLLSDSGFYLCACPTGRYEQYFGPGTRLTVT.

The rearrangement links TRBV7-2 to TRBJ2-1; D is undetermined. V lost 5 bases to trimming and J lost 13 bases, with 12 bases between them. CDR1 SGHTA and CDR2 FQGNSA come from the germline V gene. This CDR3 has 11 amino acids. The CDR3 loop is CASSQSVEQFF. In DNA, the CDR3 is TGTGCCAGCAGCCAAAGCGTAGAACAGTTCTTC.

The chain recombines TRBV9 with TRBJ2-1, with TRBD2 matching 8 bases. The CDR3 sequence is 16 residues long. V was clipped by 0 bases and J by 3 bases; unmatched bases: 5. The germline gives CDR1 SGDLS, CDR2 YYNGEE. CDR3 protein: CASSVAEREFYNEQFF. The CDR3 coding sequence is TGTGCCAGCAGCGTAGCCGAGCGGGAGTTCTACAATGAGCAGTTCTTC. The entire variable domain, with the rest obtained from reference TRBV9 and TRBJ2-1, is as follows: DSGVTQTPKHLITATGQRVTLRCSPRSGDLSVYWYQQSLDQGLQFLIQYYNGEERAKGNILERFSAQQFPDLHSELNLSSLELGDSALYFCASSVAEREFYNEQFFGPGTRLTVL.

The genes are TRBV11-2 and TRBJ1-6; perhaps TRBD1 as D (6 bases). Germline CDR1 is SGHAT and CDR2 is FQNNGV. CDR3 length: 15 amino acids. V lost 4 bases and J lost 4, with 11 bases in between. CDR3 coding DNA: TGTGCCAGCAGCTCTATAGGACAGTATAATTCACCCCTCCACTTT. Amino acid sequence: CASSSIGQYNSPLHF.

V gene TRBV29-1 combines with J gene TRBJ2-1; D remains ambiguous. Germline CDR1 reads SQVTM; CDR2 reads ANQGSEA. The CDR3 has 11 amino acids. The V gene lost 7 bases and the J gene lost 7 bases, with 11 bases spanning the gap. This CDR3 is CSAFVGNEQFF. The DNA for the CDR3 is TGCAGCGCCTTTGTCGGGAATGAGCAGTTCTTC.

A single count supports this clone. The gene calls are TRBV21-1 and TRBJ2-7; the table's D gene call, TRBD2, was not cross checked with the DNA. TRBV21-1 has pseudogene status. This CDR3 spans 17 amino acids. Here the CDR3 reads CASSKHYERGVIYEQYF. The CDR3 DNA reads as TGTGCCAGCAGCAAACATTATGAACGGGGGGTAATCTACGAGCAGTACTTC.

The CDR3 DNA sequence: TGTGCCAGTAGTGAGTACCATTCTGCCTACGAGCAGTACTTC. It translates to CASSEYHSAYEQYF. The chain joins TRBV19 to TRBJ2-7; D uncertain. The CDR3 runs to 14 residues. Germline CDR1 is LNHDA and CDR2 is SQIVND (reference sequence). Trimming pared 5 bases from V and 2 bases from J, leaving 13 bases between.

This sequence joins TRBV14 and TRBJ2-1; D possibly corresponds to TRBD1 (5 bases). CDR1 and CDR2 (germline): SGHDN, FVKESK. Trimming took 0 bases from V and 4 from J, leaving 10 bases between them. The CDR3 is 15 amino acids. In DNA, the CDR3 is TGTGCCAGCAGCCAAGACAGGGCACCATACAATGAGCAGTTCTTC. Encoded protein: CASSQDRAPYNEQFF.

This clone was detected only once. V gene TRBV7-3 combines with J gene TRBJ2-2; D gene unclear. V lost 5 bases and J 1 base, leaving 8 bases between the germline ends. Germline V lookup: CDR1 SGHTA, CDR2 FQGTGA. This CDR3 has 14 residues. The CDR3 sequence: CASSPNRNTGELFF. In nucleotides, the CDR3 is TGTGCCAGCAGCCCCAACAGGAACACCGGGGAGCTGTTTTTT.